One sample yielded the 15 T cell receptor beta chains listed below, sequenced in a study of blood T cell repertoires in COVID-19. Using immunoSEQ multiplex PCR, the repertoire was profiled, and TCRdb retains in-frame clones only, with some absent. Of 140,000 to 150,000 clones listed, about four fifths are singletons. Sequences were obtained from peripheral blood. The receptors derive from a man between 65 and 85 years old who had recovered from COVID-19.

The V gene is TRBV27, the J gene TRBJ2-2; 7 nucleotides line up with TRBD1. This CDR3 is built from 15 residues. Germline CDR1 and CDR2: MNHEY and SMNVEV (reference sequence). J was trimmed by 2 bases and V by 5 bases; bases with no gene match: 5. Written as DNA, the CDR3 is TGTGCCAGCAGTATATGGACAGGAAACACCGGGGAGCTGTTTTTT. It yields the protein CASSIWTGNTGELFF.

The chain has TRBV10-3 and TRBJ1-1; D is perhaps TRBD1 (5 bases). Trimming removed 2 bases at V and 8 bases at J, with 9 bases between. Germline lookup yields CDR1 ENHRY and CDR2 SYGVKD. This CDR3 spans 12 amino acids. CDR3 bases: TGTGCCATCAGTGAGGTGCAGGGAGAAGCTTTCTTT. Translated: CAISEVQGEAFF.

As concerns this clone: This sample also contains other DNA sequences that code for the same CDR3. The V gene is TRBV5-1, the J gene TRBJ1-6; TRBD1 agrees at 7 bases. The CDR3 loop spans 14 amino acids. Per germline, CDR1 SGHRS and CDR2 YFSETQ. V was pared by 4 bases and J by 7 bases, with 5 bases of the junction left unmatched. Here the CDR3 reads CASSRDRENSPLHF. For the CDR3, the DNA is TGCGCCAGCAGCCGGGACAGAGAAAATTCACCCCTCCACTTT.

V usage is TRBV11-2 and J usage is TRBJ2-7; D gene uncertain. Trimming cost V 5 bases and J 3 bases, with 11 bases left between them. Germline V gene sequence: CDR1 SGHAT, CDR2 FQNNGV. The CDR3 spans 13 residues. CDR3 loop: CASSPSGYYEQYF. The CDR3 coding sequence is TGTGCCAGCAGCCCGTCGGGTTACTACGAGCAGTACTTC.

V and J are TRBV7-3 and TRBJ2-3, with no clear D. Trimming stripped 5 bases from V and 2 bases from J, with 8 bases between. Germline loops: CDR1 SGHTA, CDR2 FQGTGA. The CDR3 runs to 13 residues. CDR3 region: CASSLYFTDTQYF. CDR3 DNA: TGTGCCAGCAGCCTCTACTTCACAGATACGCAGTATTTT.

The rearrangement links TRBV6-2 or TRBV6-3 to TRBJ2-1; 7 bases match TRBD2. The CDR3 has 16 amino acids. CDR1 is MNHEY and CDR2 is SVGEGT in the germline V gene. V was clipped by 6 bases and J by 2 bases; unmatched bases: 10. The CDR3 here is CASSPVGEGPYNEQFF. CDR3 nucleotide sequence: TGTGCCAGCAGCCCCGTGGGGGAGGGCCCCTACAATGAGCAGTTCTTC.

The rearrangement joins TRBV4-3 to TRBJ2-1, with TRBD2 matching over 7 bases. The ends lost 1 base at V and 5 bases at J; junction bases unmatched: 8. The CDR3 loop spans 16 amino acids. CDR1 and CDR2 from the germline V gene are LGHNA and YSLEER. The CDR3 DNA sequence: TGCGCCAGCAGCCAAGGAGCCATTGGGGGGGACAATGAGCAGTTCTTC. Protein product: CASSQGAIGGDNEQFF.

CDR3 sequence: CSVVVQGPPLGYTF. The CDR3, as DNA: TGCAGCGTTGTGGTGCAGGGGCCACCCCTTGGCTACACCTTC. The V and J genes are TRBV29-1 and TRBJ1-2; TRBD1 might be the D (6 bases). CDR1 is SQVTM and CDR2 is ANQGSEA in the germline V gene. The CDR3 is 14 amino acids. Trimming stripped 4 bases from V and 7 bases from J, with 19 bases between.

The V and J genes are TRBV18 and TRBJ1-1; 7 bases match TRBD1. Germline V lookup: CDR1 KGHSH, CDR2 LQKENI. Trimming took 7 bases from V and 0 from J; bases not matched to a gene: 2. CDR3 length: 13 amino acids. CDR3 protein: CASLQGLNTEAFF. DNA of the CDR3: TGTGCCAGCTTACAGGGGCTGAACACTGAAGCTTTCTTT.

The rearrangement joins TRBV27 to TRBJ2-7, with a possible D match to TRBD2 (6 bases). Germline assignment: CDR1 MNHEY and CDR2 SMNVEV (reference sequence). The CDR3 has 15 amino acids. The ends were cut back, 8 bases at V and 1 base at J, with 18 bases in the middle. The CDR3: CASRSAGSGSYEQYF. The CDR3 bases are TGTGCCAGCCGCTCCGCGGGGTCGGGGTCCTACGAGCAGTACTTC.

The rearrangement links TRBV4-3 to TRBJ1-3; maybe TRBD1 (5 bases). Germline CDR1 LGHNA, CDR2 YSLEER. The CDR3 runs 16 residues. V lost 0 bases, J lost 3 bases, and 12 bases lay in between. The CDR3 spells CASSQDNPGGGNTIYF. The CDR3 DNA is TGCGCCAGCAGCCAAGATAACCCGGGGGGTGGAAACACCATATATTTT.

V and J are TRBV18 and TRBJ2-1; D gene ambiguous. V lost 4 bases and J 1 base, leaving 17 bases between the germline ends. The CDR3 runs to 17 residues. The germline gives CDR1 KGHSH, CDR2 LQKENI. The CDR3 nucleotides are TGTGCCAGCTCACTTACTCAGCCAGCGAGGTCCTACAATGAGCAGTTCTTC. Its translation: CASSLTQPARSYNEQFF.

The chain employs TRBV15 and TRBJ1-5, with 10 positions matching TRBD1. The CDR3 has 15 residues. CDR1 and CDR2 from the germline V gene are LNHNV and YYDKDF (reference sequence). The J segment lost 6 bases and the V segment lost 3 bases, leaving 5 bases of the junction unmatched. The chain's CDR3 is CATSSRTGGFQPQHF. DNA of the CDR3: TGTGCCACCAGCAGTAGGACAGGGGGGTTTCAGCCCCAGCATTTT.

This chain joins TRBV7-9 and TRBJ1-6, with a weak D call TRBD1 (5 bases). Trimming stripped 2 bases from V and 7 bases from J, with 15 bases between. The CDR3 contains 16 residues. CDR1 and CDR2 from the germline V gene are SEHNR and FQNEAQ (reference sequence). For the CDR3, the DNA is TGTGCCAGCAGCTTAAATTGGGCAGGGTGGAATTCACCCCTCCACTTT. Translation: CASSLNWAGWNSPLHF.

CDR3 sequence reads: CSVEDQNSYLYGYTF. The CDR3 nucleotides read TGCAGCGTTGAAGATCAGAACAGTTACCTCTATGGCTACACCTTC. V gene TRBV29-1 combines with J gene TRBJ1-2, with D uncertain. This CDR3 is 15 amino acids long. Deletions cut 0 bases from V and 4 bases from J, with 15 bases between. Germline V gene sequence: CDR1 SQVTM, CDR2 ANQGSEA.